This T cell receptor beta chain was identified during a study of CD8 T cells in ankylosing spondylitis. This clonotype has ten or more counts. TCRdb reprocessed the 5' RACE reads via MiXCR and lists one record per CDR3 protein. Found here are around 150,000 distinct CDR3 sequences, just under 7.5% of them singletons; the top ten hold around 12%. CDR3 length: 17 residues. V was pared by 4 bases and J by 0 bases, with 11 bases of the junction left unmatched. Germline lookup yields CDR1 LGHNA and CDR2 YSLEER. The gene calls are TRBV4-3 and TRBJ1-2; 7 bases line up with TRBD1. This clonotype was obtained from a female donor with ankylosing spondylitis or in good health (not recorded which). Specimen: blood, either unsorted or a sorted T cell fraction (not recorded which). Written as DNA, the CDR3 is TGCGCCAGCAGCCCGGGGGGGCAGGGGGAGACTAACTATGGCTACACCTTC. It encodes CASSPGGQGETNYGYTF.